The 12 T cell receptor beta chains listed next were all sequenced from one sample in a study of human T cells and chemical hapten exposure. Regarding time point: patch test 1, 2 weeks after DPC sensitization. As for treatment: therapeutic diphenylcyclopropenone sensitization with weekly scalp DPC. TCRdb recomputed calls from the RACE reads with MiXCR, one row per CDR3 protein. Among some 170,000 distinct CDR3 sequences, about 20% were seen once, and the ten largest hold roughly 6.7%. The sequencing here drew on whole blood, taken in connection with sensitization to the hapten diphenylcyclopropenone (DPC). These TCRs come from a woman aged 45-59 years with alopecia areata. Some clones in this sample may be carry-over from other donors' samples.

The rearrangement uses TRBV5-1 and TRBJ1-2; 7 bases align to TRBD1. This CDR3 is 18 amino acids long. CDR1 and CDR2 (germline): SGHRS, YFSETQ. V gave up 5 bases and J gave up 3 bases; unmatched junction bases: 19. The CDR3 DNA follows: TGCGCCAGCAGTGAGCCCAGGGGGTCTCGAGTGGGGCACTATGGCTACACCTTC. Protein: CASSEPRGSRVGHYGYTF. Full variable domain (missing parts from reference TRBV5-1 and TRBJ1-2): KAGVTQTPRYLIKTRGQQVTLSCSPISGHRSVSWYQQTPGQGLQFLFEYFSETQRNKGNFPGRFSGRQFSNSRSEMNVSTLELGDSALYLCASSEPRGSRVGHYGYTFGSGTRLTVV.

The rearrangement uses TRBV6-4 and TRBJ2-2; D call uncertain. CDR1 is MRHNA and CDR2 is SNTAGT in the germline V gene. The CDR3 spans 13 residues. V lost 1 base, J lost 6 bases, and 6 bases lay in between. Written as DNA, the CDR3 is TGTGCCAGCAGTGACTGGGAATCCGGGGAGCTGTTTTTT. Protein sequence: CASSDWESGELFF.

The chain uses TRBV6-2 or TRBV6-3 and TRBJ1-1, with D hard to call. The V and J ends lost 6 bases and 1 base respectively, with 9 bases between them. Germline loops: CDR1 MNHEY, CDR2 SVGEGT. There are 13 residues in the CDR3. This CDR3 reads CASSTVPNTEAFF. The CDR3 DNA reads TGTGCCAGCAGCACTGTACCGAACACTGAAGCTTTCTTT.

DNA for the CDR3: TGTGCCAGCAGTTACTCGCAGGGACAGGGGGCTATCTACGAGCAGTACTTC. Protein: CASSYSQGQGAIYEQYF. This chain links TRBV6-5 with TRBJ2-7; 12 nucleotides match TRBD1. This CDR3 contains 17 residues. The germline V gene has CDR1 MNHEY and CDR2 SVGAGI. V lost 0 bases to trimming and J lost 3 bases; unmatched junction nucleotides: 6.

This clonotype was detected a few times. This chain connects TRBV6-5 to TRBJ2-1, with D possibly matching TRBD2 (7 bases). Trimming took 6 bases from V and 9 from J, leaving 15 bases between them. The CDR3 covers 13 residues. Germline-derived CDR1 and CDR2 are MNHEY and SVGAGI. CDR3 sequence: CASSRGAIREQFF. The CDR3 nucleotides read TGTGCCAGCAGCCGGGGGGCTATTCGTGAGCAGTTCTTC.

This clonotype came up once. The J gene is TRBJ1-4, the V gene TRBV20-1, with D perhaps matching TRBD1 (5 bases). V was pared by 0 bases and J by 8 bases, with 19 bases between. Per germline, CDR1 DFQATT and CDR2 SNEGSKA (reference sequence). This CDR3 contains 16 residues. This chain's CDR3 is CSARDSFPVEGEKLFF. In DNA, the CDR3 is TGCAGTGCTAGAGATTCCTTTCCAGTGGAGGGGGAAAAACTGTTTTTT.

There are many counts of this clonotype. V gene TRBV20-1 combines with J gene TRBJ2-2; 9 bases line up with TRBD1. The CDR3 contains 14 residues. The V segment lost 6 bases and the J segment 4 bases; nucleotides outside the gene matches: 6. Germline V lookup: CDR1 DFQATT, CDR2 SNEGSKA (reference sequence). For the CDR3, the DNA is TGCAGTGCACCGGACAGGGGTCTCACCGGGGAGCTGTTTTTT. Amino acids: CSAPDRGLTGELFF.

This clonotype turned up a few times. The CDR3, as DNA: TGTGCCAGCAGTTTGGGGTATCAGCCCCAGCATTTT. Its translation is CASSLGYQPQHF. This rearrangement joins TRBV12-3 or TRBV12-4 to TRBJ1-5; no clear D gene. This CDR3 has 12 amino acids. V was shortened by 3 bases and J by 5 bases, with 5 bases between the two germline ends.

The sample holds a few counts of this clonotype. As DNA, the CDR3 is TGCAGTGCAGCGGGACCACAAGAGACCCAGTACTTC. Translated: CSAAGPQETQYF. The chain employs TRBV20-1 and TRBJ2-5, with 7 bases matching TRBD2. V lost 6 bases, J lost 2 bases, and 3 bases stayed unmatched. CDR3 length equals 12 residues. Per germline, CDR1 DFQATT and CDR2 SNEGSKA (reference sequence).

In this sample, this clonotype turned up many times. The chain carries TRBV19 and TRBJ2-3; no reliable D call. The V gene lost 7 bases and the J gene lost 3 bases, with 11 bases spanning the gap. Germline loops: CDR1 LNHDA, CDR2 SQIVND (reference sequence). The CDR3 length is 13 residues. The CDR3 protein is CASKGVGTDTQYF. DNA for the CDR3: TGTGCCAGTAAAGGAGTCGGGACAGATACGCAGTATTTT.

Ten or more counts support this clonotype. This rearrangement joins TRBV19 to TRBJ2-7; no firm D call. V was cut by 3 bases and J by 1 base, with 16 bases left in between. The CDR3 covers 16 residues. Germline values: CDR1 LNHDA, CDR2 SQIVND (reference sequence). CDR3 nucleotide sequence: TGTGCCAGTAGTATCACCCCCTTCGGCGGTTCCTACGAGCAGTACTTC. Its protein is CASSITPFGGSYEQYF.

This clonotype was observed a few times. The chain combines TRBV27 with TRBJ2-3; a possible D gene is TRBD2 (5 bases). V was clipped by 5 bases and J by 2 bases, with 14 bases between them. Germline CDR1 reads MNHEY; CDR2 reads SMNVEV (reference sequence). This CDR3 is built from 15 residues. Here the CDR3 reads CASSDYTSFTDTQYF. The CDR3 bases are TGTGCCAGCAGTGACTACACTTCTTTCACAGATACGCAGTATTTT.